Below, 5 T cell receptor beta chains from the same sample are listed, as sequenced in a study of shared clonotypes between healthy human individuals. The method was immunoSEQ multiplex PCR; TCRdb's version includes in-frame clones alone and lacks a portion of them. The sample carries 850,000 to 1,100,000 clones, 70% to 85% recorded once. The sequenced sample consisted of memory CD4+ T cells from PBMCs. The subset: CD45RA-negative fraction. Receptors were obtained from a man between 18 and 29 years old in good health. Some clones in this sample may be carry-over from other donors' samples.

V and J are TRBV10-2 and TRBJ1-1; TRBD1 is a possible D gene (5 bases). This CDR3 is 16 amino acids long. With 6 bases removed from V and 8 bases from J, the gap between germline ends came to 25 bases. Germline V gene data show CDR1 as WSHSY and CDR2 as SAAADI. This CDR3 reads CASRRGSYDKTPEAFF. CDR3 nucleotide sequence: TGCGCCAGCAGGCGGGGGTCGTACGACAAAACCCCAGAAGCTTTCTTT.

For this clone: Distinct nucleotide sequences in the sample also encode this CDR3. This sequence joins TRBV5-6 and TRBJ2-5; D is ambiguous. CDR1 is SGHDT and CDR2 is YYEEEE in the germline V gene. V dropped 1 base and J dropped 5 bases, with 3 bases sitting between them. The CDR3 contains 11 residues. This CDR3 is CASSLRETQYF. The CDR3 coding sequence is TGTGCCAGCAGCTTGCGCGAGACCCAGTACTTC.

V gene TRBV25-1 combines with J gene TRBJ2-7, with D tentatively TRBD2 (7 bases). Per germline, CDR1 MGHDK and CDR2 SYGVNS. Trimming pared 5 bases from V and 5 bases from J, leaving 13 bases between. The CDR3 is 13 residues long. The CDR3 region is CASSRGGADEQYF. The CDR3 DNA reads TGTGCCAGCAGTAGGGGGGGGGCGGACGAGCAGTACTTC.

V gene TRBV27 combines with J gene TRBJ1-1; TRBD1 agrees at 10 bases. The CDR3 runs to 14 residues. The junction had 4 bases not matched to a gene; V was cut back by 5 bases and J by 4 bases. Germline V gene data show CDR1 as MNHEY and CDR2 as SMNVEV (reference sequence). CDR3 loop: CASSRGQGSTEAFF. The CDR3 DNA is TGTGCCAGCAGTCGGGGACAGGGGAGCACTGAAGCTTTCTTT.

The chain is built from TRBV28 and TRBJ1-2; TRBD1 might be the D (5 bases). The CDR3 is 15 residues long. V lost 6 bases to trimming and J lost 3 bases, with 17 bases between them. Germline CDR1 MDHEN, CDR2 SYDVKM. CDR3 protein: CASSTGRWADYGYTF. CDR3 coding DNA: TGTGCCAGCAGCACAGGTCGCTGGGCAGACTATGGCTACACCTTC.